Listed below are T cell receptor beta chains from one sample, sequenced in a study of blood T cell repertoires in COVID-19. Method: immunoSEQ multiplex PCR; TCRdb's copy keeps in-frame clones and lacks some. The sample lists roughly 73,000 clones; nearly 85% were seen once. Sequencing input: peripheral blood. These receptors originate from a woman aged 55 to 70 with acute or convalescent COVID-19. The CDR3 runs from the conserved cysteine through the conserved F or W. The D gene is left open where the match is weak. Clone size, where shown, is once, few, many, or a class for clones that have expanded.

d_gene	abundance	v_gene	j_gene	CDR3nt	CDR3aa
.	.	TRBV20-1	TRBJ1-5	TGCAGTGCTAGTCGACGGGGTGATAGCAATCAGCCCCAGCATTTT	CSASRRGDSNQPQHF
.	few	TRBV4-1	TRBJ1-6	TGCGCCAGCAGGGAGTCCTATAATTCACCCCTCCACTTT	CASRESYNSPLHF
.	.	TRBV5-6	TRBJ2-3	TGTGCCAGCAGGCCCCTAGGAGAGGGCGCTACGCAGTATTTT	CASRPLGEGATQYF
.	.	TRBV28	TRBJ1-6	TGTGCCAGCAGTCTACAGGGACCCAATTCACCCCTCCACTTT	CASSLQGPNSPLHF
.	.	TRBV2	TRBJ2-1	TGTGCCAGCAAACAACCGACTCGAAATGAGCAGTTCTTC	CASKQPTRNEQFF
.	once	TRBV6-6	TRBJ2-1	TGTGCCAGCAGCCGAATGGGGGGTGAGCAGTTCTTC	CASSRMGGEQFF
.	.	TRBV29-1	TRBJ2-7	TGCAGCGTTGATCTCTGGGGGCGCGAGCAGTACTTC	CSVDLWGREQYF
TRBD1	.	TRBV19	TRBJ1-1	TGTGCCAGTAGTATCCGACAGGGCCTCACGAACACTGAAGCTTTCTTT	CASSIRQGLTNTEAFF
TRBD2	.	TRBV30	TRBJ2-4	TGTGCCTGGAGTGTCCGGACTAGCGGGGGGGCCAACATTCAGTACTTC	CAWSVRTSGGANIQYF
.	.	TRBV2	TRBJ2-7	TGTGCCAGCACCTTGCCGCCGGGGGAATTCTACGAGCAGTACTTC	CASTLPPGEFYEQYF
TRBD1	.	TRBV14	TRBJ1-4	TGTGCCAGCAGCTTACCAGCCGGGACAGGAAAAGAAAAACTGTTTTTT	CASSLPAGTGKEKLFF
.	.	TRBV4-2	TRBJ1-5	TGTGCCAGCAGCCAAGAGCTTATTGGGGCTCAGCCCCAGCATTTT	CASSQELIGAQPQHF
.	.	TRBV6-5	TRBJ1-1	TGTGCCAGCAGCGTGGACAGAACGAACACTGAAGCTTTCTTT	CASSVDRTNTEAFF
.	.	TRBV15	TRBJ1-4	TGTGCCACCAGCAGCGGGGGACTGTCTAATGAAAAACTGTTTTTT	CATSSGGLSNEKLFF
.	.	TRBV2	TRBJ2-1	TGTGCCAGCAGTGTGGAGGGCTCCTACAATGAGCAGTTCTTC	CASSVEGSYNEQFF
.	.	TRBV27	TRBJ2-7	TGTGCCAGCAAGAACATTGGGCGCTACGAGCAGTACTTC	CASKNIGRYEQYF
.	.	TRBV18	TRBJ2-3	TGTGCCAGCTCACCATTGGGCGGGGGCACAGATACGCAGTATTTT	CASSPLGGGTDTQYF
.	.	TRBV19	TRBJ2-1	TGTGCCAGTAGATCCGCAGGAGGATGGCTGGGAGATGAGCAGTTCTTC	CASRSAGGWLGDEQFF
.	.	TRBV11-2	TRBJ1-1	TGTGCCAGCAGCCTAAGTCAGGGTGAAGCTTTCTTT	CASSLSQGEAFF
.	.	TRBV30	TRBJ1-2	TGTGCCTGGAGTGTGGAGGCTAACTATGGCTACACCTTC	CAWSVEANYGYTF
TRBD2	.	TRBV3-1/TRBV3-2	TRBJ2-1	TGTGCCAGCAGCCAAGGGACTAGCGGGGGGGCCTGGGAGCAGTTCTTC	CASSQGTSGGAWEQFF
TRBD2	.	TRBV3-1/TRBV3-2	TRBJ2-3	TGTGCCAGCAGCCAACTAGCGGCGGAGAATACGCAGTATTTT	CASSQLAAENTQYF
TRBD1	.	TRBV9	TRBJ1-2	TGTGCCAGCAGCGTAGTAGCAGGGGGCCACTATGGCTACACCTTC	CASSVVAGGHYGYTF
.	.	TRBV2	TRBJ1-1	TGTGCCAGCAGTGTAATGGCGGGTAACACTGAAGCTTTCTTT	CASSVMAGNTEAFF
TRBD1	.	TRBV6-5	TRBJ1-5	TGTGCCAGCAGTCTCCAGAAGGGGGCTAATCAGCCCCAGCATTTT	CASSLQKGANQPQHF
.	few	TRBV5-1	TRBJ2-1	TGCGCCAGCAGCAGGGAGTCCTACAATGAGCAGTTCTTC	CASSRESYNEQFF
.	few	TRBV3-1/TRBV3-2	TRBJ1-3	TGTGCCAGCAGCCAATCAATCTCTGGAAACACCATATATTTT	CASSQSISGNTIYF
.	.	TRBV24-1	TRBJ2-5	TGTGCCACCAGTGAGACTAGTTCTGGGCAAGAGACCCAGTACTTC	CATSETSSGQETQYF
.	.	TRBV11-2	TRBJ1-1	TGTGCCAGCAGCTCCTCGGGTTTTGACACTGAAGCTTTCTTT	CASSSSGFDTEAFF
TRBD1	.	TRBV5-1	TRBJ2-7	TGCGCCAGCAGCTTGGGGGACAGTCCCTACGAGCAGTACTTC	CASSLGDSPYEQYF
.	.	TRBV27	TRBJ1-2	TGTGCCAGCAGTTTAGGGACTACCCCCTATGGCTACACCTTC	CASSLGTTPYGYTF
TRBD1	.	TRBV9	TRBJ1-2	TGTGCCAGCAGCTTAGGGACAGTCCCTAACTATGGCTACACCTTC	CASSLGTVPNYGYTF
TRBD2	.	TRBV4-2	TRBJ2-7	TGTGCCAGCAGCCTTTCCGGGACTAGCGGTCCCTACGAGCAGTACTTC	CASSLSGTSGPYEQYF
TRBD2	.	TRBV3-1/TRBV3-2	TRBJ2-2	TGTGCCAGCAGCGAGGGAGCGGGGGCCCGATTTTTT	CASSEGAGARFF